Below, 14 T cell receptor beta chains from the same sample are listed, as sequenced in a study of radiation and T cells in renal cell carcinoma. Time point denoted: baseline pretreatment blood. Treatment of the sample: 15 Gy SBRT to primary tumor, nephrectomy 4 weeks later. Clones were sequenced by immunoSEQ multiplex PCR, and TCRdb holds only the in-frame ones, with some missing. The profile shows about 150,000 clones, roughly 90% of them singletons. This sample comprised blood, obtained from a patient whose treatment included radiotherapy and nephrectomy. The receptors were sampled from an older woman with renal cell carcinoma.

This clone was seen just once. The chain is built from TRBV11-3 and TRBJ2-1; D is undetermined. Trimming took off 5 bases at V and 5 bases at J, with 10 bases between the two ends. CDR1 is SGHNT and CDR2 is YENEEA in the germline V gene. The CDR3 is 13 residues long. CDR3 sequence reads: CASSPSNNNEQFF. For the CDR3, the DNA is TGTGCCAGCAGCCCATCGAATAACAATGAGCAGTTCTTC.

The V call is TRBV2, the J call TRBJ1-4; D remains unclear. The CDR3 runs 11 residues. Trimming pared 6 bases from V and 5 bases from J, leaving 4 bases between. The germline gives CDR1 SNHLY, CDR2 FYNNEI. The CDR3 here is CASRQNEKLFF. The CDR3, as DNA: TGTGCCAGCAGGCAAAATGAAAAACTGTTTTTT.

The chain has TRBV6-5 and TRBJ2-5; D possibly uses TRBD1 or TRBD2 (5 bases each). Germline CDR1 MNHEY, CDR2 SVGAGI. CDR3 size: 15 residues. Trimming took off 3 bases at V and 0 bases at J, with 11 bases between the two ends. The CDR3 coding sequence is TGTGCCAGCAGTTATCGGGACCCCTACCAAGAGACCCAGTACTTC. It translates to CASSYRDPYQETQYF.

The rearrangement uses TRBV6-6 and TRBJ1-5, with 11 bases matching TRBD1. The CDR3 spans 15 residues. The germline gives CDR1 MNHNY, CDR2 SVGAGI (reference sequence). The junction had 7 bases not matched to a gene; V was cut back by 7 bases and J by 5 bases. The CDR3 sequence is CASTAGDRGYQPQHF. In DNA form, the CDR3 reads TGTGCCAGCACCGCAGGGGACAGGGGGTATCAGCCCCAGCATTTT.

This clone has a single count. The V gene is TRBV7-9, the J gene TRBJ1-2, with D hard to call. The V end was cut by 5 bases, the J end by 8 bases, with 15 bases between. This CDR3 region has 13 residues. Germline CDR1 and CDR2: SEHNR and FQNEAQ (reference sequence). This CDR3 reads CASSDHLLTGYTF. As DNA, the CDR3 is TGTGCCAGCAGCGACCACCTCCTGACGGGCTACACCTTC.

This clone was detected only a few times. Here the CDR3 reads CASNLGGDRQYF. For the CDR3, the DNA is TGTGCCAGTAACCTGGGAGGAGACAGGCAGTACTTC. V is TRBV7-9 and J is TRBJ2-7, with a possible D match to TRBD2 (6 bases). The V gene lost 9 bases and the J gene lost 9 bases, with 18 bases spanning the gap. Looked up from germline, CDR1 is SEHNR and CDR2 is FQNEAQ (reference sequence). The CDR3 length is 12 residues.

The rearrangement uses TRBV19 and TRBJ2-1; 10 positions agree with TRBD2. The CDR3 runs 17 residues. CDR1 and CDR2 (germline): LNHDA, SQIVND (reference sequence). V gave up 2 bases and J gave up 4 bases; unmatched junction bases: 8. Here the CDR3 reads CASSITTIAGGYNEQFF. CDR3 nucleotides: TGTGCCAGTAGTATAACTACCATAGCGGGGGGATACAATGAGCAGTTCTTC.

V gene TRBV28 combines with J gene TRBJ2-7; maybe TRBD1 (6 bases). Deletions cut 5 bases from V and 2 bases from J, with 16 bases between. The CDR3 length is 15 residues. Germline CDR1 and CDR2: MDHEN and SYDVKM. The CDR3 sequence is CASSPIRQVTYEQYF. CDR3 DNA sequence: TGTGCCAGCAGTCCTATTAGACAGGTTACCTACGAGCAGTACTTC.

The chain couples TRBV11-2 to TRBJ2-7, with D unresolved. The CDR3 runs to 14 residues. From germline, CDR1 is SGHAT and CDR2 FQNNGV. Between the trimmed V and J ends, which lost 0 bases and 0 bases, there was a span of 6 bases. CDR3 in DNA: TGTGCCAGCAGCTTAGAAACCCTCTCCTACGAGCAGTACTTC. Its protein is CASSLETLSYEQYF.

The V and J genes are TRBV4-3 and TRBJ2-5, with D possibly being TRBD1 (7 bases). The germline V gene has CDR1 LGHNA and CDR2 YSLEER. CDR3 length equals 15 residues. The germline V and J ends were trimmed by 2 bases and 14 bases, with 24 bases remaining between them. The CDR3 spells CASSQSWAGGMTEYF. The CDR3 DNA sequence: TGCGCCAGCAGCCAAAGCTGGGCAGGGGGGATGACGGAATACTTC.

This clone was found a few times. The rearrangement uses TRBV5-4 and TRBJ1-4, with D possibly being TRBD1 (6 bases). The ends were cut back, 5 bases at V and 6 bases at J, with 14 bases in the middle. The CDR3 totals 14 residues. The germline gives CDR1 SGHNT, CDR2 YYREEE (reference sequence). The CDR3 spells CASSPTGLDEKLFF. The CDR3 DNA is TGTGCCAGCAGTCCGACAGGATTGGATGAAAAACTGTTTTTT. Filled out from reference TRBV5-4 and TRBJ1-4, the complete variable domain reads ETGVTQSPTHLIKTRGQQVTLRCSSQSGHNTVSWYQQALGQGPQFIFQYYREEENGRGNFPPRFSGLQFPNYSSELNVNALELDDSALYLCASSPTGLDEKLFFGSGTQLSVL.

This clone was observed a single time. This chain uses TRBV6-5 with TRBJ2-7; TRBD2 might be the D (7 bases). Trimming pared 6 bases from V and 3 bases from J, leaving 15 bases between. Germline lookup yields CDR1 MNHEY and CDR2 SVGAGI. The CDR3 is 14 residues long. The CDR3 DNA sequence: TGTGCCAGCAGAAGGGGGGGCTTGGACTACGAGCAGTACTTC. It specifies CASRRGGLDYEQYF.

The rearrangement uses TRBV27 and TRBJ2-1, with TRBD2 matching 9 bases. V dropped 5 bases and J dropped 3; count of bases not matched to a gene: 5. The CDR3 runs to 15 residues. The V gene's germline CDR1 is MNHEY and CDR2 SMNVEV (reference sequence). The chain's CDR3 is CASSAGTSSYNEQFF. The CDR3 DNA follows: TGTGCCAGCAGTGCCGGGACTAGCAGCTACAATGAGCAGTTCTTC.

J is TRBJ2-3 and V is TRBV5-1, with 7 positions matching TRBD2. J gave up 1 base and V 2 bases, and 4 bases lay outside the gene matches. This CDR3 comprises 15 residues. CDR1 SGHRS and CDR2 YFSETQ come from the germline V gene. The chain's CDR3 is CASSFAGVGTDTQYF. CDR3 in DNA: TGCGCCAGCAGCTTTGCGGGGGTCGGCACAGATACGCAGTATTTT.